These 2 T cell receptor beta chains share one sample of origin, sequenced in a study of spatial heterogeneity in lung cancer. TCRdb analysed the 5' RACE reads with MiXCR anew, one entry per CDR3 protein. The profile shows around 110,000 distinct CDR3 sequences, over 9% of them singletons. The time point was: blood at routine non-recurrence follow-up after resection. Extraction of whole RNA from tumor, nontumor lung or frozen PBMC preceded unsorted sequencing. The sample here was PBMCs, taken at follow-up. These receptors all come from a male donor with early-stage non-small cell lung cancer.

In this sample, this clonotype turned up many times. The chain has TRBV5-1 and TRBJ2-3; D tentatively fits TRBD1 or TRBD2 (5 bases each). Germline CDR1 reads SGHRS; CDR2 reads YFSETQ. The CDR3 has 12 amino acids. V lost 4 bases and J 9 bases, leaving 12 bases between the germline ends. The CDR3 DNA sequence: TGCGCCAGCAGCCATGAAGAGGGGACGCAGTATTTT. This encodes CASSHEEGTQYF.

There are many counts of this clonotype. The chain uses TRBV9 and TRBJ2-3; 10 bases fit TRBD1. Germline V gene sequence: CDR1 SGDLS, CDR2 YYNGEE. The CDR3 has 16 residues. V dropped 2 bases and J dropped 3; count of bases not matched to a gene: 6. CDR3 nucleotide sequence: TGTGCCAGCAGCGTCGGGACAGGGGTTGGGACAGATACGCAGTATTTT. Amino acids: CASSVGTGVGTDTQYF.